This T cell receptor (beta chain) is drawn from a study of T cells expressing NK-cell markers. Study background: It was from sorted CD3+CD56+NKG2C+, CD3+CD56+NKG2C- and CD3+CD56-NKG2C+ T cells that TCR beta repertoires came. There were seven HCMV-seropositive donors and one seronegative donor among the eight sequenced. Study findings and constraints: As a fraction of CD8+ T cells, dominant NKG2C+ clonotypes reached roughly 1.0-7.5% in 5 to 7 donors.

Worth noting for this clonotype: Its antigen is as yet unknown.

TCRdb reanalyzed the 5' RACE reads, giving one entry per CDR3 protein sequence and no DNA. The sample's table shows 400,000 to 500,000 distinct CDR3 sequences. CDR1 and CDR2 from the germline V gene are MNHEY and SVGEGT. The CDR3 consists of 13 residues. The V call is TRBV6-2 or TRBV6-3, the J call TRBJ2-2. Sequenced: blood T cells: a sorted CD56 or NKG2C T cell subset, CD4+ or CD8+ T cells, or bulk PBMC T cells (not recorded which). The sequence was collected from a woman between 18 and 70 years old in good health. The CDR3 protein is CASSSSYTGELFF.